These T cell receptor beta chains were read from a single sample in a study of shared clonotypes between healthy human individuals. The table came from immunoSEQ multiplex PCR; TCRdb's copy has only in-frame clones and leaves some out. The sample lists roughly 2.2 million clones, 90% to 95% occurring once. Sample: naive CD4+ T cells from PBMCs. These receptors were taken from a man younger than 35 in good health. Some clones in this sample may be carry-over from other donors' samples. The CDR3 runs from the conserved cysteine through the conserved F or W. D genes are given only for firm matches. Clone size is shown for a subset of rows, as once, few, many or a class of expanded clone.

clone size,J gene,V gene,D gene,CDR3 DNA,CDR3 protein
.,TRBJ1-1,TRBV10-3,.,TGTGCCATCAGTGAGTCAACGGTTGAAGCTTTCTTT,CAISESTVEAFF
.,TRBJ2-2,TRBV28,.,TGTGCCAGCAGTAAAGTTGAGGGCGGGGAGCTGTTTTTT,CASSKVEGGELFF
once,TRBJ2-2,TRBV27,TRBD2,TGTGCCGGGGGAGGGCGGCAGTCGAACACCGGGGAGCTGTTTTTT,CAGGGRQSNTGELFF
.,TRBJ2-3,TRBV18,TRBD2,TGTGCCAGCTCACCCCAGCCTGTGAGCGGGGTTAGCACAGATACGCAGTATTTT,CASSPQPVSGVSTDTQYF
.,TRBJ2-1,TRBV9,.,TGTGCCAGCAGCGTAGGGTTAGCTGGGTTGTCCTACAATGAGCAGTTCTTC,CASSVGLAGLSYNEQFF
.,TRBJ1-2,TRBV6-6,TRBD1,TGTGCCAGCAGTCAAAGGACAGGGGGCGAAAGGGATGGCTACACCTTC,CASSQRTGGERDGYTF
.,TRBJ2-1,TRBV7-9,.,TGTGCCAGCAGCTCCCCCTACGGTGAGCAGTTCTTC,CASSSPYGEQFF
.,TRBJ1-1,TRBV7-3,TRBD1,TGTGCCAGCAGCTTATTCGCAGGGGGAAACACTGAAGCTTTCTTT,CASSLFAGGNTEAFF
.,TRBJ1-2,TRBV10-2,TRBD1,TGCGCCAGCACCCGGGACAGCTCCTATGGCTACACCTTC,CASTRDSSYGYTF
.,TRBJ1-2,TRBV2,TRBD1,TGTGCCAGCAGCCTAGGGACAGGGGGCTTCTATGGCTACACCTTC,CASSLGTGGFYGYTF
once,TRBJ2-7,TRBV9,.,TGTGCCAGCAGCCCGTGGACCTTGGGGGAGCAGTACTTC,CASSPWTLGEQYF
.,TRBJ2-1,TRBV9,.,TGTGCCAGCAGCGCCCAGAACGCTCGAAACAATGAGCAGTTCTTC,CASSAQNARNNEQFF
.,TRBJ1-2,TRBV19,TRBD1,TGTGCCAGTAGTACAAGTACTTACAGGGGAGGCTACACCTTC,CASSTSTYRGGYTF
.,TRBJ2-7,TRBV29-1,.,TGCAGCGTCGCAGGACGGCGATCCTCCTACGAGCAGTACTTC,CSVAGRRSSYEQYF
.,TRBJ2-1,TRBV2,TRBD2,TGTGCCAGCAGTGAAAAGGCGGGAGCGGGGGATGAGCAGTTCTTC,CASSEKAGAGDEQFF
.,TRBJ1-2,TRBV7-9,TRBD1,TGTGCCAGCAGCTTATGGCAGGGGGCAGAGGGCTACACCTTC,CASSLWQGAEGYTF